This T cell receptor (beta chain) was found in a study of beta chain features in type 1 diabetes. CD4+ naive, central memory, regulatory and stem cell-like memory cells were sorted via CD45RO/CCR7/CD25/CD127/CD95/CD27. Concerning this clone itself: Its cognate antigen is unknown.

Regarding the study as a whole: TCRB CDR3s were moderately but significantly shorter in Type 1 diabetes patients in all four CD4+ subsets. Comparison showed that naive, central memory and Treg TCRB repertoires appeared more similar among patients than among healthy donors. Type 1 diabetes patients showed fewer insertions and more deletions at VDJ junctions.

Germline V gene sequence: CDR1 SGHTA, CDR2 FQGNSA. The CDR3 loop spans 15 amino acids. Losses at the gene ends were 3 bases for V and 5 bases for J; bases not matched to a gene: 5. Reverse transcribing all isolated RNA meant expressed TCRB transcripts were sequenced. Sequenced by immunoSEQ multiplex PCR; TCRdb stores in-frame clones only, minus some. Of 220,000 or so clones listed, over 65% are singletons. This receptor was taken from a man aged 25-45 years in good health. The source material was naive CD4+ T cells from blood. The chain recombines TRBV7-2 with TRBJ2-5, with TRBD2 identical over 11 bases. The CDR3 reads CASSFSGGAGETQYF. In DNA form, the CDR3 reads TGTGCCAGCAGCTTTAGCGGGGGGGCCGGGGAGACCCAGTACTTC. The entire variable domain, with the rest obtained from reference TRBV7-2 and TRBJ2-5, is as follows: GAGVSQSPSNKVTEKGKDVELRCDPISGHTALYWYRQSLGQGLEFLIYFQGNSAPDKSGLPSDRFSAERTGGSVSTLTIQRTQQEDSAVYLCASSFSGGAGETQYFGPGTRLLVL.